The subject of this entry is one T cell receptor beta chain. This sample is part of a study of regulatory T cells in long-lasting Graves disease. Trimming took off 4 bases at V and 0 bases at J, with 11 bases between the two ends. This CDR3 contains 14 residues. The germline CDR1 and CDR2 sequences are GTSNPN and SVGIG (reference sequence). Arm-PCR with iRepertoire HTBI primers amplified the CDR3 regions for these TCR beta libraries. TCRdb reanalysed the multiplex PCR reads using MiXCR and keeps one entry per CDR3 protein. The repertoire includes 250,000 or so distinct CDR3 sequences, 18% of them detected once, and less than 15% sits in the top ten. The time point here: newly diagnosed GD, antithyroid drugs for less than 3 months. With RNA extracted from PBMCs as input, the TCR library was made. The sample was also reused in another study, on T cells in Graves' hyperthyroidism and ophthalmopathy.

The receptor comes from a woman in her 30s with Graves disease. The material sequenced was peripheral blood mononuclear cells (PBMCs), taken at new diagnosis, from a patient treated with antithyroid drugs. This chain joins TRBV30 and TRBJ2-3, with D tentatively TRBD2 (6 bases). As DNA, the CDR3 is TGTGCCTGGAAACGCGGGACTAGCACAGATACGCAGTATTTT. Translated: CAWKRGTSTDTQYF.